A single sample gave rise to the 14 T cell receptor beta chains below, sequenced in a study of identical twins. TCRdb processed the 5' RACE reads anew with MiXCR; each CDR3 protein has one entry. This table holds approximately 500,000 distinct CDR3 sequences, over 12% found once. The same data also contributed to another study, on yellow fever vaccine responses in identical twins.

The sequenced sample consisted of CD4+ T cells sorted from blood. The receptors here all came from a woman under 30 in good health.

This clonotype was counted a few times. The DNA for the CDR3 is TGCAGCGTCGGGAGGGGCTCCTACAATGAGCAGTTCTTC. It codes for CSVGRGSYNEQFF. The gene calls are TRBV29-1 and TRBJ2-1, with 8 bases identical to TRBD2. CDR1 is SQVTM, CDR2 ANQGSEA, per germline. The CDR3 spans 13 residues. V was pared by 6 bases and J by 0 bases, with 1 base of the junction left unmatched.

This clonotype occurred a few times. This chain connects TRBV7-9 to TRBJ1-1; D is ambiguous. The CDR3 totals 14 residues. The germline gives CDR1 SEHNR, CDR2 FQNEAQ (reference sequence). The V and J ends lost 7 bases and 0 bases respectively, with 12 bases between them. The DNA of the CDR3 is TGTGCCAGCACCCCTACGGGGATGAACACTGAAGCTTTCTTT. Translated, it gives CASTPTGMNTEAFF.

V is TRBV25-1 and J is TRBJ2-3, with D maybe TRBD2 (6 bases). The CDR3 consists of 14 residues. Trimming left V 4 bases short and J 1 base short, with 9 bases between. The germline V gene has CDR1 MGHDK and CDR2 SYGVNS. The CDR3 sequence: CASSGSSGTDTQYF. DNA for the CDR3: TGTGCCAGCAGTGGGTCTAGCGGCACAGATACGCAGTATTTT.

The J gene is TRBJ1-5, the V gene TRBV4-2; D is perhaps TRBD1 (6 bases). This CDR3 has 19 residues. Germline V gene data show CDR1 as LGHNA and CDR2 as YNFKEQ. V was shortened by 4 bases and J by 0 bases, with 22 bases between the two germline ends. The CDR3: CASSPRGGPRGYSNQPQHF. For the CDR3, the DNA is TGTGCCAGCAGCCCCCGGGGGGGGCCCCGGGGATATAGCAATCAGCCCCAGCATTTT.

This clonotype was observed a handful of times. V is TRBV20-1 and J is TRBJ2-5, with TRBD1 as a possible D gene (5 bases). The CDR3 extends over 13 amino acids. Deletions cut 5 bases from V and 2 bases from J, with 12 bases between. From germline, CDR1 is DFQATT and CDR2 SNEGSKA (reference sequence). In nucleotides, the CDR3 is TGCAGTGCTGAAAAAACAGGACAAGAGACCCAGTACTTC. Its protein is CSAEKTGQETQYF.

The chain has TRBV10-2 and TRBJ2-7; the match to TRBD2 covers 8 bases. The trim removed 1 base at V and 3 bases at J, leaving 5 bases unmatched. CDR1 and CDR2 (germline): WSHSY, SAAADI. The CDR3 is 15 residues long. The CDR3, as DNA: TGCGCCAGCAGTGAGTTGGGGCGGGGGGACTACGAGCAGTACGTC. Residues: CASSELGRGDYEQYV.

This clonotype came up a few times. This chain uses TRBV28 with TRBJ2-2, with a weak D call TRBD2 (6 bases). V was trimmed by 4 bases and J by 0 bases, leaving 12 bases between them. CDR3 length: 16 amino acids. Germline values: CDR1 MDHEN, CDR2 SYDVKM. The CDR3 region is CASSSEGAANTGELFF. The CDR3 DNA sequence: TGTGCCAGCAGTTCGGAGGGTGCGGCGAACACCGGGGAGCTGTTTTTT.

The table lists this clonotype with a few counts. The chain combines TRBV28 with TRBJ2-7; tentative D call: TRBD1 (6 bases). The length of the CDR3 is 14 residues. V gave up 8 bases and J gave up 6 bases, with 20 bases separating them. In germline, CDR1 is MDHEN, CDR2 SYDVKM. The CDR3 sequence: CASGNRVSGSEQYF. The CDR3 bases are TGTGCCAGCGGTAACAGGGTGTCGGGGAGCGAGCAGTACTTC.

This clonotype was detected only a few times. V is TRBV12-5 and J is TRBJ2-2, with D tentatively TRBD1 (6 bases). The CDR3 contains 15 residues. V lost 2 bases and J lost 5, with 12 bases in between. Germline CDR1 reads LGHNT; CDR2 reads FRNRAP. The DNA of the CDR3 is TGTGCTAGTGGTTTGCTACAAACAGGGACCGGGGAGCTGTTTTTT. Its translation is CASGLLQTGTGELFF.

CDR3 DNA sequence: TGCGCCAGCAGCCTCCAGAACGGGCAGGGAGACACCATATATTTT. Translating gives CASSLQNGQGDTIYF. The chain carries TRBV5-1 and TRBJ1-3; TRBD1 is a possible D gene (5 bases). The germline gives CDR1 SGHRS, CDR2 YFSETQ. Trimming left V 4 bases short and J 8 bases short, with 19 bases between. The CDR3 is 15 residues long.

The CDR3 region is CATSRDPFPGQRGPWAKNIQYF. In DNA form, the CDR3 reads TGTGCCACCAGCAGAGATCCCTTCCCGGGACAACGGGGGCCCTGGGCCAAAAACATTCAGTACTTC. The V call is TRBV15, the J call TRBJ2-4; D may match TRBD1 or TRBD2 (6 bases each). The CDR3 contains 22 residues. V was cut by 0 bases and J by 1 base, with 28 bases left in between. Germline lookup yields CDR1 LNHNV and CDR2 YYDKDF (reference sequence).

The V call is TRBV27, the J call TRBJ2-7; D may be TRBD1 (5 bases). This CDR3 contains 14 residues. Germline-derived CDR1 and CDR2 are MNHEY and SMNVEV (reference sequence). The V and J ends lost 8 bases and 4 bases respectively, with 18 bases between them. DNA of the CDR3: TGTGCCAGCCAGCCCCTGCAGGGAAGTTACGAGCAGTACTTC. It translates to CASQPLQGSYEQYF.

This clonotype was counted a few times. The DNA for the CDR3 is TGCGCCAGCAGCCCCGGACAGAGCAATCAGCCCCAGCATTTT. As protein: CASSPGQSNQPQHF. The chain employs TRBV5-1 and TRBJ1-5; possibly TRBD1 for D (6 bases). V shed 4 bases and J shed 1 base, with 9 bases lying between them. In germline, CDR1 is SGHRS, CDR2 YFSETQ. The CDR3 runs 14 residues.

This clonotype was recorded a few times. The CDR3 protein is CASSPLGENIQYF. The CDR3 DNA follows: TGCGCCAGCAGCCCCTTGGGGGAAAACATTCAGTACTTC. The chain recombines TRBV5-1 with TRBJ2-4; D may correspond to TRBD1 or TRBD2 (5 bases each). The CDR3 covers 13 residues. The V and J ends lost 4 bases and 5 bases respectively, with 10 bases between them. From germline, CDR1 is SGHRS and CDR2 YFSETQ.